Below, 20 T cell receptor beta chains from the same sample are listed, as sequenced in a study of blood T cells in healthy people across ages. Using a J-beta primer mix together with a sample-barcoded 5' primer, a second PCR was run for roughly 6 to 12 cycles. TCRdb analysed the 5' RACE reads with MiXCR anew, one entry per CDR3 protein. The data contain fewer than 2,000,000 distinct CDR3 sequences, more than 35% of them singletons. Sequencing was carried out using blood. These TCRs come from a human donor in good health.

In its sample, this clonotype was seen many times. The junction differs from germline at one of its ends, possibly a read error. The chain has TRBV28 and TRBJ2-3; 8 bases agree with TRBD2. CDR3 length equals 13 residues. Per the germline V gene, CDR1 is MDHEN and CDR2 is SYDVKM. The CDR3 DNA reads as TGCGCCAGTCGGGGGGGCGGAGCAGATACGCAGTATTTT. It yields the protein CASRGGGADTQYF.

This clonotype was seen at least ten times. The chain is built from TRBV2 and TRBJ2-7; perhaps D is TRBD1 or TRBD2 (6 bases each). V lost 0 bases and J lost 4, with 10 bases in between. CDR1 is SNHLY and CDR2 is FYNNEI in the germline V gene. The CDR3 is made up of 14 amino acids. The CDR3 protein is CASSEAGGTYEQYF. The CDR3 region has the DNA TGTGCCAGCAGTGAAGCTGGGGGGACATACGAGCAGTACTTC.

V usage is TRBV5-6 and J usage is TRBJ1-5; tentatively, D is TRBD1 (6 bases). Germline V gene lookup returns CDR1 SGHDT and CDR2 YYEEEE. V was trimmed by 0 bases and J by 9 bases, leaving 16 bases between them. CDR3 size: 15 residues. The CDR3 nucleotides are TGTGCCAGCAGCTTGGCCGGGGAGGGGGGATGGCCCCAGCATTTT. Translation gives CASSLAGEGGWPQHF. The variable domain in full, completed from reference TRBV5-6 and TRBJ1-5, reads DAGVTQSPTHLIKTRGQQVTLRCSPKSGHDTVSWYQQALGQGPQFIFQYYEEEERQRGNFPDRFSGHQFPNYSSELNVNALLLGDSALYLCASSLAGEGGWPQHFGDGTRLSIL.

The chain is built from TRBV10-3 and TRBJ1-5, with a possible D match to TRBD1 (5 bases). CDR3 length equals 14 residues. Trimming cost V 6 bases and J 2 bases, with 11 bases left between them. Germline-derived CDR1 and CDR2 are ENHRY and SYGVKD. CDR3: CAISTDSRNQPQHF. The CDR3 DNA follows: TGTGCCATCAGCACCGACAGCCGCAATCAGCCCCAGCATTTT.

The sample holds a few counts of this clonotype. V usage is TRBV6-2 or TRBV6-3 and J usage is TRBJ1-4; D is undetermined. Between the trimmed V and J ends, which lost 8 bases and 6 bases, there was a span of 19 bases. CDR1 and CDR2 (germline): MNHEY, SVGEGT. The CDR3 is 15 amino acids. CDR3 nucleotides: TGTGCCAGCCGTCAAACCCGTCGGATGGATGAAAAACTGTTTTTT. Translating it yields CASRQTRRMDEKLFF.

This clonotype was observed a handful of times. The chain recombines TRBV5-1 with TRBJ2-2, with TRBD1 identical over 7 bases. The trim removed 4 bases at V and 1 base at J, leaving 10 bases unmatched. Per the germline V gene, CDR1 is SGHRS and CDR2 is YFSETQ. This CDR3 spans 17 amino acids. CDR3: CASSLVMRGQNTGELFF. CDR3 coding DNA: TGCGCCAGCAGCCTGGTTATGAGGGGGCAGAACACCGGGGAGCTGTTTTTT.

This clonotype was detected only a few times. V and J are TRBV5-8 and TRBJ2-2; 10 nucleotides match TRBD2. The CDR3 is made up of 16 amino acids. The ends lost 7 bases at V and 2 bases at J; junction bases unmatched: 8. Germline CDR1 SGHTS, CDR2 YDEGEE. The CDR3 region is CASEPLAGANTGELFF. For the CDR3, the DNA is TGTGCCAGCGAGCCCCTAGCGGGGGCCAACACCGGGGAGCTGTTTTTT.

The chain couples TRBV18 to TRBJ2-7, with D possibly being TRBD2 (6 bases). Germline CDR1 KGHSH, CDR2 LQKENI. Between the trimmed V and J ends, which lost 3 bases and 7 bases, there was a span of 16 bases. The CDR3 runs to 14 residues. CDR3 nucleotides: TGTGCCAGCTCACCCCGATGGGGGGTGGAGGAGCAGTACTTC. It codes for CASSPRWGVEEQYF.

This clonotype occurred a few times. J is TRBJ2-3 and V is TRBV9; D gene ambiguous. CDR1 and CDR2 from the germline V gene are SGDLS and YYNGEE. The length of the CDR3 is 13 residues. Trimming cost V 1 base and J 2 bases, with 5 bases left between them. This CDR3 is CASSVSHTDTQYF. The CDR3 DNA follows: TGTGCCAGCAGCGTAAGTCACACAGATACGCAGTATTTT. Full variable domain (rest looked up from reference TRBV9 and TRBJ2-3): DSGVTQTPKHLITATGQRVTLRCSPRSGDLSVYWYQQSLDQGLQFLIQYYNGEERAKGNILERFSAQQFPDLHSELNLSSLELGDSALYFCASSVSHTDTQYFGPGTRLTVL.

This sequence joins TRBV6-5 and TRBJ1-1; possibly TRBD1 for D (6 bases). CDR3 length: 16 residues. Germline V gene sequence: CDR1 MNHEY, CDR2 SVGAGI. Trimming cost V 2 bases and J 4 bases, with 17 bases left between them. CDR3 DNA: TGTGCCAGCAGTTACCCAGGGGAGGGGATGGGCACTGAAGCTTTCTTT. Translating it yields CASSYPGEGMGTEAFF.

This rearrangement joins TRBV7-2 to TRBJ2-7, with 7 bases aligning to TRBD2. This CDR3 is 14 amino acids long. In germline, CDR1 is SGHTA, CDR2 FQGNSA. V lost 5 bases to trimming and J lost 0 bases; unmatched junction nucleotides: 4. The CDR3 nucleotides are TGTGCCAGCAGCACGCGGGGGAGCTCCTACGAGCAGTACTTC. Amino acids: CASSTRGSSYEQYF.

Notes on this clonotype: With a much larger clone just one base away, this may be a read error. The rearrangement uses TRBV5-5 and TRBJ1-5, with TRBD1 identical over 9 bases. This CDR3 comprises 15 residues. The V gene's germline CDR1 is SGHKS and CDR2 YYEKEE (reference sequence). CDR3 nucleotide sequence: TGTGCCGGCAGCTCTTCGGACAGGGGAAGGCAGCCCCAGCATTTT. It specifies CAGSSSDRGRQPQHF. The whole variable domain, filled in from reference TRBV5-5 and TRBJ1-5, reads DAGVTQSPTHLIKTRGQQVTLRCSPISGHKSVSWYQQVLGQGPQFIFQYYEKEERGRGNFPDRFSARQFPNYSSELNVNALLLGDSALYLCAGSSSDRGRQPQHFGDGTRLSIL.

In DNA form, the CDR3 reads TGTGCCAGCAGCGTAGGGACCCCCTTCGGAAACACCATATATTTT. Protein: CASSVGTPFGNTIYF. This chain joins TRBV9 and TRBJ1-3, with no clear D. The V end lost 0 bases, the J end lost 4 bases, and 11 bases lay between the germline ends. This CDR3 comprises 15 residues. Germline V gene lookup returns CDR1 SGDLS and CDR2 YYNGEE.

In its sample, this clonotype was seen a few times. This chain connects TRBV29-1 to TRBJ2-7, with 7 bases lining up with TRBD1. The junction had 5 bases not matched to a gene; V was cut back by 4 bases and J by 2 bases. CDR3 size: 13 residues. Germline assignment: CDR1 SQVTM and CDR2 ANQGSEA. In DNA, the CDR3 is TGCAGCGTTGCTCCGACAGGGACCTACGAGCAGTACTTC. Its protein product is CSVAPTGTYEQYF.

This chain links TRBV5-1 with TRBJ1-2; TRBD1 agrees at 9 bases. Germline assignment: CDR1 SGHRS and CDR2 YFSETQ. V lost 2 bases to trimming and J lost 3 bases; unmatched junction nucleotides: 11. The CDR3 runs to 17 residues. The DNA for the CDR3 is TGCGCCAGCAGCTTTGGGACAGGGACTCGGTACTACTATGGCTACACCTTC. Residues: CASSFGTGTRYYYGYTF.

This clonotype occurred a few times. The chain recombines TRBV6-6 with TRBJ1-2; D call uncertain. The V gene lost 6 bases and the J gene lost 4 bases, with 15 bases spanning the gap. Germline V lookup: CDR1 MNHNY, CDR2 SVGAGI (reference sequence). CDR3 length: 14 amino acids. This CDR3 reads CASSPPQSLYGYTF. CDR3 DNA sequence: TGTGCCAGCAGCCCACCCCAGTCCCTCTATGGCTACACCTTC.

J is TRBJ1-1 and V is TRBV28; D unresolved. Germline CDR1 reads MDHEN; CDR2 reads SYDVKM. The CDR3 runs 16 residues. V was cut by 3 bases and J by 4 bases, with 18 bases left in between. The CDR3 region has the DNA TGTGCCAGCAGTTTTAACACGTTATCAATGTTCACTGAAGCTTTCTTT. Amino acid sequence: CASSFNTLSMFTEAFF.

The chain couples TRBV12-3 or TRBV12-4 to TRBJ1-1; D is perhaps TRBD1 (6 bases). Trimming stripped 6 bases from V and 1 base from J, with 21 bases between. The CDR3 is made up of 17 amino acids. The CDR3, as DNA: TGTGCCAGCAGACCCAGTCGGGATCGGGGGGCGAACACTGAAGCTTTCTTT. It specifies CASRPSRDRGANTEAFF.

This clonotype has a single count. Sequence at one end of the junction differs from germline and may be a read error. V usage is TRBV12-3 or TRBV12-4 and J usage is TRBJ1-1; TRBD1 aligns across 8 bases. The CDR3 spans 16 residues. The DNA for the CDR3 is TGTGCCAGCAGTCTCTATGGACAGGGAGCCGGCACTGAAACTTTCTTT. Translating gives CASSLYGQGAGTETFF.

The chain recombines TRBV6-2 or TRBV6-3 with TRBJ1-2; D is ambiguous. Germline V gene lookup returns CDR1 MNHEY and CDR2 SVGEGT. V was trimmed by 7 bases and J by 4 bases, leaving 7 bases between them. The CDR3 has 11 residues. CDR3 coding DNA: TGTGCCAGCAATACGGTCTATGGCTACACCTTC. It specifies CASNTVYGYTF.